The 13 T cell receptor beta chains reported below all come from one sample, sequenced in a study of T cells in Graves' hyperthyroidism and ophthalmopathy. Using RNA transcripts as the source, TCR beta CDR3 regions were amplified. Researchers ran a first-round RT-PCR on the TCR CDR3 using the HTBI primer set. MiXCR, run by TCRdb on the multiplex PCR reads, gives a single entry per CDR3 protein. The table lists 650,000 to 750,000 distinct CDR3 sequences, less than 15% of them singletons. The sample comprised blood. Every receptor here comes from a woman between 18 and 30 years old with Graves' hyperthyroidism.

The V and J genes are TRBV7-9 and TRBJ2-7; D may be TRBD1 (6 bases). CDR1 and CDR2 (germline): SEHNR, FQNEAQ (reference sequence). This CDR3 is built from 15 residues. The V end was cut by 6 bases, the J end by 0 bases, with 15 bases between. The CDR3 loop is CASRPPQGSSYEQYF. The CDR3 DNA reads TGTGCCAGCAGGCCACCCCAGGGGAGCTCCTACGAGCAGTACTTC.

This clonotype was picked up many times. This chain links TRBV2 with TRBJ1-1; D call uncertain. V gave up 7 bases and J gave up 2 bases, with 11 bases separating them. The CDR3 is 13 amino acids. CDR1 and CDR2 (germline): SNHLY, FYNNEI. Written as DNA, the CDR3 is TGTGCCAGCAAGAGTACAGCTAACACTGAAGCTTTCTTT. Its protein product is CASKSTANTEAFF.

This clonotype was recorded a few times. The rearrangement uses TRBV7-8 and TRBJ2-1; TRBD2 agrees at 8 bases. V trimming: 1 base; J trimming: 7 bases; junction bases outside the gene matches: 6. This CDR3 is built from 15 residues. The germline V gene has CDR1 SGHVS and CDR2 FQNEAQ. CDR3: CASSLEQGGRNEQFF. DNA of the CDR3: TGTGCCAGCAGCTTAGAGCAAGGCGGGAGGAATGAGCAGTTCTTC. Complete variable domain (other parts from reference TRBV7-8 and TRBJ2-1): GAGVSQSPRYKVAKRGQDVALRCDPISGHVSLFWYQQALGQGPEFLTYFQNEAQLDKSGLPSDRFFAERPEGSVSTLKIQRTQQEDSAVYLCASSLEQGGRNEQFFGPGTRLTVL.

CDR3 sequence: CASSNGGNYGYTF. Written as DNA, the CDR3 is TGTGCCAGCAGCAACGGGGGAAACTATGGCTACACCTTC. V usage is TRBV6-1 and J usage is TRBJ1-2; TRBD1 is a possible D gene (5 bases). V was cut by 6 bases and J by 2 bases, with 10 bases left in between. Germline values: CDR1 MNHNS, CDR2 SASEGT. The CDR3 is 13 residues long.

This sequence joins TRBV5-1 and TRBJ2-7, with 8 bases aligning to TRBD2. V lost 4 bases, J lost 4 bases, and 10 bases stayed unmatched. CDR1 and CDR2 from the germline V gene are SGHRS and YFSETQ. This CDR3 is 15 amino acids long. CDR3 in DNA: TGCGCCAGCAGCCCAACCCAGCGGGAGCGGTACGAGCAGTACTTC. Translating it yields CASSPTQRERYEQYF.

This clonotype was detected ten times or more. The chain links TRBV20-1 to TRBJ1-2; 8 positions agree with TRBD1. Germline values: CDR1 DFQATT, CDR2 SNEGSKA (reference sequence). The CDR3 consists of 14 residues. Unmatched junction bases numbered 5, after V lost 5 bases and J lost 0 bases. The CDR3 spells CSASGQGSNYGYTF. The DNA of the CDR3 is TGCAGTGCTTCCGGACAGGGATCTAACTATGGCTACACCTTC.

This clonotype has ten or more counts. The rearrangement uses TRBV10-3 and TRBJ2-7; 10 nucleotides align to TRBD1. Germline CDR1 is ENHRY and CDR2 is SYGVKD. V lost 5 bases and J lost 3; bases outside the gene matches: 7. The CDR3 spans 15 residues. CDR3 sequence reads: CAISNYGTGDYEQYF. The CDR3 DNA reads as TGTGCCATCAGTAACTACGGGACAGGGGACTACGAGCAGTACTTC.

This clonotype showed up just a few times. V gene TRBV7-2 combines with J gene TRBJ2-1, with 10 positions matching TRBD1. There are 16 residues in the CDR3. Germline assignment: CDR1 SGHTA and CDR2 FQGNSA. V shed 3 bases and J 7 bases; nucleotides not matched to a gene: 9. The CDR3 loop is CASSLFVGQGPNEQFF. In nucleotides, the CDR3 is TGTGCCAGCAGCTTGTTTGTGGGACAGGGGCCAAATGAGCAGTTCTTC.

This clonotype was counted between two and nine times. This chain connects TRBV12-3 or TRBV12-4 to TRBJ2-1, with 9 bases fitting TRBD2. Trimming removed 8 bases from V and 13 bases from J; junction bases left unmatched: 15. There are 14 residues in the CDR3. Here the CDR3 reads CASSATSGRTGQFF. CDR3 nucleotides: TGTGCCAGCTCGGCGACTAGCGGAAGAACTGGACAGTTCTTC.

The chain joins TRBV5-1 to TRBJ2-7, with D unresolved. The CDR3 has 12 residues. Trimming removed 4 bases at V and 7 bases at J, with 12 bases between. Germline loops: CDR1 SGHRS, CDR2 YFSETQ. The CDR3 reads CASSRNSLEQYF. DNA of the CDR3: TGCGCCAGCAGCCGTAACAGTTTGGAGCAGTACTTC.

The CDR3 loop reads CSASTTDSSGPYEQYF. In nucleotides, the CDR3 is TGCAGTGCTTCGACTACTGACTCCAGCGGACCCTACGAGCAGTACTTC. The chain carries TRBV20-1 and TRBJ2-7; D possibly corresponds to TRBD2 (5 bases). V lost 5 bases, J lost 2 bases, and 22 bases lay in between. This CDR3 region has 16 residues. Germline V gene lookup returns CDR1 DFQATT and CDR2 SNEGSKA (reference sequence).

The chain uses TRBV14 and TRBJ2-4, with D possibly TRBD1 on 5 matching bases. Per the germline V gene, CDR1 is SGHDN and CDR2 is FVKESK. V lost 5 bases and J lost 4, with 12 bases in between. This CDR3 has 14 amino acids. The CDR3 sequence is CASSFQGSKNIQYF. For the CDR3, the DNA is TGTGCCAGCAGCTTCCAGGGTTCTAAAAACATTCAGTACTTC.

This rearrangement joins TRBV29-1 to TRBJ1-1, with 7 bases identical to TRBD1. V was clipped by 4 bases and J by 10 bases; unmatched bases: 6. CDR1 and CDR2 (germline): SQVTM, ANQGSEA. The CDR3 sequence is 11 residues long. The DNA for the CDR3 is TGCAGCGTTGTGACAGGGTCGTTAGCTTTCTTT. Its protein is CSVVTGSLAFF.